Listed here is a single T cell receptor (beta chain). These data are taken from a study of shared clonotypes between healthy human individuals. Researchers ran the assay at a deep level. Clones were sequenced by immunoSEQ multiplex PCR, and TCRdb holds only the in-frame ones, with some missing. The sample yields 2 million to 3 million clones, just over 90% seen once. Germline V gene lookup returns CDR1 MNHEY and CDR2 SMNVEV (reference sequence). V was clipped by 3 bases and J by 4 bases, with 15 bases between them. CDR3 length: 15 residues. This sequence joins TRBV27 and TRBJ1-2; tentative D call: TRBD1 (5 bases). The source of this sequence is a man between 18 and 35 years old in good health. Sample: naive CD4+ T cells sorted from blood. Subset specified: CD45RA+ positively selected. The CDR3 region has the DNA TGTGCCAGCAGTTTTACCGGGGCGGCCCTCTATGGCTACACCTTC. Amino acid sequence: CASSFTGAALYGYTF.